The clone carrying this TCR beta chain showed up many times. These data belong to a study of Graves' ophthalmopathy and Graves' hyperthyroidism. RNA transcripts were the template, and TCR beta CDR3 regions were amplified from them. The workflow started with a first-round RT-PCR run with HTBI primers and then moved on to a second-round multiplex PCR. TCRdb used MiXCR to reprocess the multiplex PCR reads, holding one entry per CDR3 protein. The sample has 1 million to 1.3 million distinct CDR3 sequences; less than 45% are singletons. Germline V gene data show CDR1 as DFQATT and CDR2 as SNEGSKA (reference sequence). With V trimmed by 3 bases and J by 6 bases, 16 bases remained unmatched. The CDR3 contains 16 residues.

The specimen was peripheral blood or thyroid tissue (not recorded which). This rearrangement joins TRBV20-1 to TRBJ1-2, with TRBD1 matching over 7 bases. The receptor was isolated from an adult man with Graves' hyperthyroidism. CDR3 nucleotide sequence: TGCAGTGCTAGTGACGCGAGACAGGGCGCCAAGGATGGCTACACCTTC. Its protein product is CSASDARQGAKDGYTF.